The source of this T cell receptor (beta chain) is a study of blood T cell repertoires in COVID-19. The overall study: The cDNA or gDNA used as material had been derived from T cells, B-cell-depleted T cells, or PBMCs.

This CDR3 has 14 amino acids. Trimming removed 6 bases from V and 3 bases from J; junction bases left unmatched: 6. Germline assignment: CDR1 MDHEN and CDR2 SYDVKM. Per the original methods: For nucleated cells, counts were estimated from reference gene primer amplification. Some clones are missing from TCRdb's copy, which holds only in-frame ones; the method was immunoSEQ multiplex PCR. V and J calls and clone size are given by that table; D and trimming were obtained from the DNA. Altogether around 58,000 clones are present, around 87% being singletons, with the ten largest covering about 13%. J is TRBJ1-1 and V is TRBV28; 8 bases agree with TRBD1. The source of this sequence is a man between 60 and 75 years old with active COVID-19. The sample taken for sequencing was peripheral blood. CDR3 residues: CASRSGGLYTEAFF. DNA for the CDR3: TGTGCCAGCAGGTCAGGGGGCTTATACACTGAAGCTTTCTTT.